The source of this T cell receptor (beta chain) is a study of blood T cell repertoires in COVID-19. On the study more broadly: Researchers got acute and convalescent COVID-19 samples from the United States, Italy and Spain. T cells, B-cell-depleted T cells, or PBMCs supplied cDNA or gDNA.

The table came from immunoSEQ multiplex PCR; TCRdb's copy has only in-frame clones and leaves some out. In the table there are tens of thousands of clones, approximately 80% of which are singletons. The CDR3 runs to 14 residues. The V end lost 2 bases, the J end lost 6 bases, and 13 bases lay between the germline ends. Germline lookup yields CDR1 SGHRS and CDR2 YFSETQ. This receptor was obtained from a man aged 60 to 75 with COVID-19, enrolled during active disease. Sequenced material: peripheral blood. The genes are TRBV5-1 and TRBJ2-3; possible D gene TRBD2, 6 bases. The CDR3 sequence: CASSLRPGRDTQYF. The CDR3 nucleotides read TGCGCCAGCAGCTTACGCCCAGGGAGGGATACGCAGTATTTT.